This T cell receptor beta chain came from a study of T cell responses to AZD1222 COVID-19 vaccine. V lost 2 bases and J 8 bases, leaving 7 bases between the germline ends. Germline values: CDR1 SGHVS, CDR2 FQNEAQ. This CDR3 has 11 amino acids. As to this clone: Its antigen is not known.

Repertoires were generated with immunoSEQ multiplex PCR, while TCRdb's copy carries only in-frame clones and drops some. In the table there are approximately 110,000 clones, about 90% of which are singletons. Findings and limits, study-wide: Rises in breadth and depth of Spike-specific TCRs came after two AZD1222 doses. Clonal diversity was possibly underestimated, and the donors were mostly white British, with more females. Samples come after the peak T cell response, not at day 14. The number of AZD1222 recipients seropositive at baseline was only five or six.

The rearrangement uses TRBV7-8 and TRBJ2-7; D remains ambiguous. This material consisted of peripheral blood, taken on day 0 of AZD1222 vaccination. The origin of this receptor is an adult in good health. The CDR3 DNA reads as TGTGCCAGCAGCTTACAGGATAAGCAGTACTTC. As protein: CASSLQDKQYF.